The TCR beta chain described here comes from a study of CD8+ T cells in alopecia areata. The germline gives CDR1 SQVTM, CDR2 ANQGSEA. CDR3 size: 12 residues. V shed 3 bases and J shed 0 bases, with 5 bases lying between them. The sample's treatment: oral pan-JAK inhibitor, 5-10 mg twice daily. To note about this clone: Different DNA sequences within this sample yield the same CDR3.

cDNA prepared by RNA extraction and subsequent reverse transcription served as the template for sequencing. The method was immunoSEQ multiplex PCR; TCRdb's version includes in-frame clones alone and lacks a portion of them. The sample lists fewer than 100,000 clones; more than 55% were seen once. This sequence originates from a human donor with alopecia areata. Sequenced here: CD8+ T cells sorted from blood, sampled at week 4, from a patient treated with tofacitinib. V and J are TRBV29-1 and TRBJ1-1; D not certain. CDR3 coding DNA: TGCAGCGTTGATTCGATGAACACTGAAGCTTTCTTT. Amino acids: CSVDSMNTEAFF.